The present TCR beta chain was sequenced within a study of T cell repertoires in cytomegalovirus infection. This clonotype was counted between two and nine times. Antigen unknown. Germline CDR1 and CDR2: SEHNR and FQNEAQ (reference sequence). Trimming took 4 bases from V and 13 from J; bases not matched to a gene: 12. There are 14 residues in the CDR3. General study points: HLA-C-restricted, CMV-specific TCR beta clonotypes were dominant ex vivo.

In TCRdb, the reads were re-called with MiXCR into one record per CDR3 protein. The sample lists about 470,000 distinct CDR3 sequences, approximately 42% occurring once. The source material was cultured PBMCs, sampled from culture after CMV antigen stimulation. V gene TRBV7-9 combines with J gene TRBJ1-1; 10 bases are a match to TRBD1. The source is a human donor in good health (CMV status not recorded). Some clones in this sample may be carry-over from other donors' samples. CDR3 sequence reads: CASSSSGQGVLVFF. In nucleotides, the CDR3 is TGTGCCAGCAGCTCGAGCGGACAGGGGGTATTGGTTTTCTTT.